The 9 T cell receptor beta chains reported below all come from one sample, sequenced in a study of graft-versus-host responses after intestinal transplantation. Clones were sequenced by immunoSEQ multiplex PCR, and TCRdb holds only the in-frame ones, with some missing. Of about 110,000 clones detected, 80% to 95% appear once; the ten largest clones hold approximately 0.49%. These receptors' targets are unknown. The sequences come from unstimulated CD8+ T cells sorted from spleen or lymph node cells, collected before intestinal transplant. The receptors were gathered from a human donor who received an intestinal transplant.

The V gene is TRBV6-6, the J gene TRBJ2-6; D unresolved. The V and J ends lost 1 base and 2 bases respectively, with 6 bases between them. Germline CDR1 is MNHNY and CDR2 is SVGAGI (reference sequence). The CDR3 covers 15 residues. CDR3 sequence reads: CASSYLMAGANVLTF. The CDR3 nucleotides are TGTGCCAGCAGTTACTTAATGGCTGGGGCCAACGTCCTGACTTTC.

This clone is a singleton in its sample. The chain is built from TRBV28 and TRBJ1-1, with no clear D. The V gene lost 4 bases and the J gene lost 1 base, with 16 bases spanning the gap. The germline V gene has CDR1 MDHEN and CDR2 SYDVKM. This CDR3 is built from 16 residues. The CDR3 bases are TGTGCCAGCAGTTCACTAGAATACCGACAGAACACTGAAGCTTTCTTT. It codes for CASSSLEYRQNTEAFF.

The CDR3, as DNA: TGTGCCAGCAGCGCGCTAGTTTCCTACGAGCAGTACTTC. It translates to CASSALVSYEQYF. The chain recombines TRBV7-9 with TRBJ2-7, with no clear D. The CDR3 sequence is 13 residues long. Germline CDR1 reads SEHNR; CDR2 reads FQNEAQ (reference sequence). Trimming left V 5 bases short and J 1 base short, with 9 bases between.

V usage is TRBV9 and J usage is TRBJ1-1; 7 nucleotides match TRBD1. Germline values: CDR1 SGDLS, CDR2 YYNGEE. The junction had 3 bases not matched to a gene; V was cut back by 4 bases and J by 3 bases. The CDR3 sequence is 13 residues long. The CDR3 sequence is CASSYGTDTEAFF. The CDR3 DNA follows: TGTGCCAGCAGCTACGGGACAGACACTGAAGCTTTCTTT.

This chain joins TRBV27 and TRBJ1-1, with 7 bases that match TRBD1. Germline CDR1 MNHEY, CDR2 SMNVEV (reference sequence). J lost 1 base, V lost 4 bases, and 3 bases had no gene match. CDR3 length: 14 amino acids. The CDR3 spells CASSSGTANTEAFF. CDR3 coding DNA: TGTGCCAGCAGTTCCGGGACAGCGAACACTGAAGCTTTCTTT.

The gene calls are TRBV2 and TRBJ2-1, with 10 nucleotides matching TRBD1. The CDR3 is 15 amino acids. Unmatched junction bases numbered 4, after V lost 5 bases and J lost 3 bases. Germline V gives CDR1 SNHLY, CDR2 FYNNEI. CDR3 loop: CASSLGQGGYNEQFF. The CDR3 DNA reads as TGTGCCAGCAGTTTAGGACAGGGGGGCTACAATGAGCAGTTCTTC. Full variable domain (remainder filled in from reference TRBV2 and TRBJ2-1): EPEVTQTPSHQVTQMGQEVILRCVPISNHLYFYWYRQILGQKVEFLVSFYNNEISEKSEIFDDQFSVERPDGSNFTLKIRSTKLEDSAMYFCASSLGQGGYNEQFFGPGTRLTVL.

J is TRBJ2-7 and V is TRBV19; D unresolved. This CDR3 spans 17 amino acids. Germline V gene lookup returns CDR1 LNHDA and CDR2 SQIVND (reference sequence). Trimming shortened V by 5 bases and J by 2 bases, and 22 bases separated the two germline ends. The CDR3 reads CASSVRHEAYTAYEQYF. The CDR3 DNA follows: TGTGCCAGTAGTGTTCGCCACGAAGCCTACACGGCCTACGAGCAGTACTTC.

The V call is TRBV5-4, the J call TRBJ2-7, with D tentatively TRBD1 (5 bases). This CDR3 has 14 amino acids. Between the trimmed V and J ends, which lost 0 bases and 0 bases, there was a span of 7 bases. In germline, CDR1 is SGHNT, CDR2 YYREEE (reference sequence). The CDR3 loop is CASSLGQSSYEQYF. Written as DNA, the CDR3 is TGTGCCAGCAGCTTGGGACAGAGCTCCTACGAGCAGTACTTC.

V and J are TRBV9 and TRBJ1-2; TRBD1 agrees at 12 bases. Looked up from germline, CDR1 is SGDLS and CDR2 is YYNGEE. This CDR3 is 16 amino acids long. V lost 0 bases, J lost 4 bases, and 4 bases stayed unmatched. The CDR3 region has the DNA TGTGCCAGCAGCGTAGCTGGGACAGGGGGCGTCTATGGCTACACCTTC. This encodes CASSVAGTGGVYGYTF.